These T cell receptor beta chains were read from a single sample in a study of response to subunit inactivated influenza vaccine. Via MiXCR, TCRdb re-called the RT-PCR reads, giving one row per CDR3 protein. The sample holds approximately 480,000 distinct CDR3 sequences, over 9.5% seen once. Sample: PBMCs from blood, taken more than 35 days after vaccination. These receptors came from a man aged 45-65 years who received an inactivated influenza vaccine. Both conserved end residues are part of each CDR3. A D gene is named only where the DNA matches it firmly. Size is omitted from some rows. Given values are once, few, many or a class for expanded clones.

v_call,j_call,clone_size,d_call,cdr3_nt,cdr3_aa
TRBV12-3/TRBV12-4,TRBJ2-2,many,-,TGTGCCAGCAGTTTATACGAGACCGGGGAGCTGTTTTTT,CASSLYETGELFF
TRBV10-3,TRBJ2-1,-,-,TGTGCCATCAGTGTAGAAGGGAAAAAAGGCAATGAGCAGTTCTTC,CAISVEGKKGNEQFF
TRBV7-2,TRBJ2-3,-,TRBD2,TGTGCCAGCACCAAGCCGGGACTAGCGGCTAGCACAGATACGCAGTATTTT,CASTKPGLAASTDTQYF
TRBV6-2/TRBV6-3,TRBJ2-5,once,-,TGTGCCAGCAGTCACCCAGCCCCCCAAGAGACCCAGTACTTC,CASSHPAPQETQYF
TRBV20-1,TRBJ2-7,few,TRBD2,TGCAGTGCTCGTATTTTAGCGGGAGGGTCGTACTTC,CSARILAGGSYF
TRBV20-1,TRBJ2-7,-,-,TGCAGTGCTAGCCGACAGGCTTGGGACGAGCAGTACTTC,CSASRQAWDEQYF
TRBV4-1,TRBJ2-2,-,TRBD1,TGCGCCAGCAGCCACCCGGGACAGTCGAACACCGGGGAGCTGTTTTTT,CASSHPGQSNTGELFF
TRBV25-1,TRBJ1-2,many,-,TGTGCCAGCAGTGAACAGGGGCTCTATGGCTACACCTTC,CASSEQGLYGYTF
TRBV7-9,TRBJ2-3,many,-,TGTGCCAGCAGCGCCCTGGGAGATACGCAGTATTTT,CASSALGDTQYF
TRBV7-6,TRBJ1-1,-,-,TGTGCCAGCAGCTTAGCCCCCTCAGGCGCCATGGCGTCGCAAGCTTTCTTT,CASSLAPSGAMASQAFF
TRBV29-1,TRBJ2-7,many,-,TGCAGCGCCGGTCGGGGAACCTACGAGCAGTACTTC,CSAGRGTYEQYF
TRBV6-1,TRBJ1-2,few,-,TGTGCCAGCAACCGGGGGCGCATCTATGGCTACACCTTC,CASNRGRIYGYTF
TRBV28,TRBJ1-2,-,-,TGTGCCAGCAGTCAGACCTATGGCTACACCTTC,CASSQTYGYTF
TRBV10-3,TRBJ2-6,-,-,TGTGCCATCAGTGAGTCTGGCGGCTCTGGGGCCAACGTCCTGACTTTC,CAISESGGSGANVLTF
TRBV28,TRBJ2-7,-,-,TGTGCCAGCAGTTTATTGTCTCCAGGGGAGCAGTACTTC,CASSLLSPGEQYF
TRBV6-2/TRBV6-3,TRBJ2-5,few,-,TGTGCCAGCAGTGATAGGCTGTATTCACGGGAGACCCAGTACTTC,CASSDRLYSRETQYF